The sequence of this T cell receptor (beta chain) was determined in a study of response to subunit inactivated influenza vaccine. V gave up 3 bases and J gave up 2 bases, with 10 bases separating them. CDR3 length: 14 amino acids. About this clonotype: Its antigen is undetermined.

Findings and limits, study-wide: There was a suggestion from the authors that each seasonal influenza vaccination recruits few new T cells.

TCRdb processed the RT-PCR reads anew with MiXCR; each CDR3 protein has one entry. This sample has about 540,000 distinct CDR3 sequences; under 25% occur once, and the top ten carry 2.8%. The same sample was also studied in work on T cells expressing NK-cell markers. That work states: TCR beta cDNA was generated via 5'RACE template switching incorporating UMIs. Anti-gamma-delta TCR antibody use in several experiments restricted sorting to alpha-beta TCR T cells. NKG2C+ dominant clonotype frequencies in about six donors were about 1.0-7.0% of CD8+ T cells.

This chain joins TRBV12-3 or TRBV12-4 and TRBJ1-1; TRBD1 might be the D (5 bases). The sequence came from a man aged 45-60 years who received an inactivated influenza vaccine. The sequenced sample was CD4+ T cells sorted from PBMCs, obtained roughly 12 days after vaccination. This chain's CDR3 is CASSFAGSNTEAFF. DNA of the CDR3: TGTGCCAGCAGTTTTGCAGGGTCAAACACTGAAGCTTTCTTT.